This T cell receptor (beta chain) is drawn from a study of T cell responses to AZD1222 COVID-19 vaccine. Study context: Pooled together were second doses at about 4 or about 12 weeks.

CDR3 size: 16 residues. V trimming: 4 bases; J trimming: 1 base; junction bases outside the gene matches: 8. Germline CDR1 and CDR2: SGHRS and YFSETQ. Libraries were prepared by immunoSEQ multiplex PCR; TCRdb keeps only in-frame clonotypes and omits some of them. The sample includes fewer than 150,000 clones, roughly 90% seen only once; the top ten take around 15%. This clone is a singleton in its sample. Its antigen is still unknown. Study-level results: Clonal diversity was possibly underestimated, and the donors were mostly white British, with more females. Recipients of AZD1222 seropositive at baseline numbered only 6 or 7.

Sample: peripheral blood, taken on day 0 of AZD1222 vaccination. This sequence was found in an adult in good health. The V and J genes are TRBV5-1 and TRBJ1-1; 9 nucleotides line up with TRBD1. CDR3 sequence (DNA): TGCGCCAGCAGCCGGGACAGGGCTATCCAGAACACTGAAGCTTTCTTT. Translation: CASSRDRAIQNTEAFF.